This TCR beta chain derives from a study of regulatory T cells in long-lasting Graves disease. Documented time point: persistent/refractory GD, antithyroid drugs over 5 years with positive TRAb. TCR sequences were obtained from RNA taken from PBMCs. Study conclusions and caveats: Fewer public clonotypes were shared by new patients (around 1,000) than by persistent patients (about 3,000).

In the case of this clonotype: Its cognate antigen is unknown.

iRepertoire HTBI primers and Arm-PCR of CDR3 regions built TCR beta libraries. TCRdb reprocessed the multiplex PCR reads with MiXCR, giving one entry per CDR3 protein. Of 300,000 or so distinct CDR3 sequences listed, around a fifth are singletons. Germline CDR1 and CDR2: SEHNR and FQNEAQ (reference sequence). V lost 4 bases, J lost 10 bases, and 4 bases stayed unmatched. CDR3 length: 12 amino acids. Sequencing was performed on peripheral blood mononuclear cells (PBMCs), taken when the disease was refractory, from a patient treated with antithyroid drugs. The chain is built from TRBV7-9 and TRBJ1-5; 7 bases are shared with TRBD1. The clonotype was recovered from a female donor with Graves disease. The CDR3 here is CASSWGDSPQHF. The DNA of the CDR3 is TGTGCCAGCAGCTGGGGGGACAGTCCCCAGCATTTT. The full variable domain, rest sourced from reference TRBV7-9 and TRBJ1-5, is DTGVSQNPRHKITKRGQNVTFRCDPISEHNRLYWYRQTLGQGPEFLTYFQNEAQLEKSRLLSDRFSAERPKGSFSTLEIQRTEQGDSAMYLCASSWGDSPQHFGDGTRLSIL.